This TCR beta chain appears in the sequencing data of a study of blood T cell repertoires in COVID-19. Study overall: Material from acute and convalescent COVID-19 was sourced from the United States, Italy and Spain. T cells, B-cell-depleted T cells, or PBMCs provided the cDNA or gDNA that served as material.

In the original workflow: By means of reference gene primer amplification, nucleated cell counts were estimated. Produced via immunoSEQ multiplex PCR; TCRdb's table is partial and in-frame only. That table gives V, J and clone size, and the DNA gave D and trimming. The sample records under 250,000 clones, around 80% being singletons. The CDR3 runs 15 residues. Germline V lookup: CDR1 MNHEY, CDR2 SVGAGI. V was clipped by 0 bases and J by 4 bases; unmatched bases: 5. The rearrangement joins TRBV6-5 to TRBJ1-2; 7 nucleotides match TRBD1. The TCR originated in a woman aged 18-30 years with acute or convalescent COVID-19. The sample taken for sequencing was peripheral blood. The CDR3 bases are TGTGCCAGCAGTTACTCTGGGACAGAGGGCTATGGCTACACCTTC. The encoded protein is CASSYSGTEGYGYTF.